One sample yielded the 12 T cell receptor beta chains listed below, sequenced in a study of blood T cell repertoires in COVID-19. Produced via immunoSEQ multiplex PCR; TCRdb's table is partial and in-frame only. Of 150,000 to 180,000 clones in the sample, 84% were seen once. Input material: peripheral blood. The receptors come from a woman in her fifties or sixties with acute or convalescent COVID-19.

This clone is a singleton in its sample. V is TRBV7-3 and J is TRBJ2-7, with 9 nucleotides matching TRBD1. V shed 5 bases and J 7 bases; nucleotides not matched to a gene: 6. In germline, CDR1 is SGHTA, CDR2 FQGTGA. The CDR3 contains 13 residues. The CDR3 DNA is TGTGCCAGCAGCCCTGGGACAGGGAGGGAGCAGTACTTC. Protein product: CASSPGTGREQYF.

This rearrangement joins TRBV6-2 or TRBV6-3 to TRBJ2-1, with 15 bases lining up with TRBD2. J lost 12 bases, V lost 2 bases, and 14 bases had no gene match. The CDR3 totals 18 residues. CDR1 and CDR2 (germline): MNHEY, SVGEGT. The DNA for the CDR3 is TGTGCCAGCAGTTACGGACTAGCGGGAGGGCCGGTTGTTGTAGGGCAGTTCTTC. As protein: CASSYGLAGGPVVVGQFF.

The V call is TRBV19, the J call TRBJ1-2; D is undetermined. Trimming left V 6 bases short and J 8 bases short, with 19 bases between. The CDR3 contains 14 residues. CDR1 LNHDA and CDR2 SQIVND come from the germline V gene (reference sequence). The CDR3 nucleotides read TGTGCCAGTAGCCCTCCCGGGAGTCAAGGGGGCTACACCTTC. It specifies CASSPPGSQGGYTF.

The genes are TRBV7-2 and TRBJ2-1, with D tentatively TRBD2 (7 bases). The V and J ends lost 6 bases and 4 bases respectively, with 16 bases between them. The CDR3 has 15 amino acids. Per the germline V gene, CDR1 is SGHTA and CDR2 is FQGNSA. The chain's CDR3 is CASSRGRGIYNEQFF. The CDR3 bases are TGTGCCAGCAGTAGGGGGAGGGGGATTTACAATGAGCAGTTCTTC.

The CDR3 DNA reads TGTGCCAGCAGTTACTCACAGGCTGGTGGGATTTCACCCCTCCACTTT. This translates into CASSYSQAGGISPLHF. The genes are TRBV6-5 and TRBJ1-6; TRBD1 might be the D (5 bases). Per the germline V gene, CDR1 is MNHEY and CDR2 is SVGAGI. Trimming took 0 bases from V and 9 from J, leaving 15 bases between them. The CDR3 is made up of 16 amino acids.

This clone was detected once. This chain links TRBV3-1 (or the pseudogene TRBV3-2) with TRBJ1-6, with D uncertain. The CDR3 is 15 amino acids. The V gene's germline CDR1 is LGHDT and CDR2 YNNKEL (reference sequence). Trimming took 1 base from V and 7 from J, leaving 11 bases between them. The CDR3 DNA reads TGTGCCAGCAGCCAAGTTGAGGGTGGGAATTCACCCCTCCACTTT. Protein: CASSQVEGGNSPLHF.

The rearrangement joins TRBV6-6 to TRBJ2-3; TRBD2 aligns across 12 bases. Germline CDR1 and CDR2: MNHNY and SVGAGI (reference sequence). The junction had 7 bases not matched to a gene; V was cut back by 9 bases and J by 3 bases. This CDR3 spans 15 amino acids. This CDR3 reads CASQTSGGKTDTQYF. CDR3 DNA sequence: TGTGCCAGTCAGACTAGCGGGGGAAAGACAGATACGCAGTATTTT.

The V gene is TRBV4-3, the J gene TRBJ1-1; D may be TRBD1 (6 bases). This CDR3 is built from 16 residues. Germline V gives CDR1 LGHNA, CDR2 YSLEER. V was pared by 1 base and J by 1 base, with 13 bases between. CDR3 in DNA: TGCGCCAGCAGCCAAGGAGACAGGCCCAAGAACACTGAAGCTTTCTTT. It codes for CASSQGDRPKNTEAFF.

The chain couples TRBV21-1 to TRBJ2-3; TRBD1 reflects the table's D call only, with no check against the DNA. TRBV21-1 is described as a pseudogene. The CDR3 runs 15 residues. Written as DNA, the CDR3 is TGTGCCAGCAGCAAAGTGGGCGCAAACACAGATACGCAGTATTTT. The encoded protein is CASSKVGANTDTQYF.

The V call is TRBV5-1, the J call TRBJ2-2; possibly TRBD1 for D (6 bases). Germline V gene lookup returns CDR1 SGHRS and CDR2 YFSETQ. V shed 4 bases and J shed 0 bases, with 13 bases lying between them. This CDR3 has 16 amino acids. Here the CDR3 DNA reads TGCGCCAGCAGCCTGGGAAAGGGGGCGAACACCGGGGAGCTGTTTTTT. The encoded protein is CASSLGKGANTGELFF. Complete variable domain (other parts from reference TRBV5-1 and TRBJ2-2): KAGVTQTPRYLIKTRGQQVTLSCSPISGHRSVSWYQQTPGQGLQFLFEYFSETQRNKGNFPGRFSGRQFSNSRSEMNVSTLELGDSALYLCASSLGKGANTGELFFGEGSRLTVL.

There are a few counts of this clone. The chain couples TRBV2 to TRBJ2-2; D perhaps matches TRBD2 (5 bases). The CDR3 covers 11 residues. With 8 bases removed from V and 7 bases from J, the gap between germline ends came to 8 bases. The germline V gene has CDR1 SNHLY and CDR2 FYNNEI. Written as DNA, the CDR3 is TGTGCCAGCCGACTACTCGGGGAGCTGTTTTTT. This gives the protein CASRLLGELFF.

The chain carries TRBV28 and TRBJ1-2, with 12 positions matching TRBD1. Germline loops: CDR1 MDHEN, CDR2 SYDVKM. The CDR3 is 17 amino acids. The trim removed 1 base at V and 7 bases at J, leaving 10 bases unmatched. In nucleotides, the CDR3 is TGTGCCAGCAGTTTATTCAATCCGGGACAGGGGGCAGGTGGCTACACCTTC. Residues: CASSLFNPGQGAGGYTF.